The 8 T cell receptor beta chains reported below all come from one sample, sequenced in a study of regulatory T cells in long-lasting Graves disease. Time point of the sample: persistent/refractory GD, antithyroid drugs over 5 years with positive TRAb. PBMC-extracted RNA yielded the TCR library. Building the TCR beta libraries relied on iRepertoire HTBI primers, and CDR3 regions underwent Arm-PCR. TCRdb analysed the multiplex PCR reads with MiXCR anew, one entry per CDR3 protein. The sample includes 300,000 to 500,000 distinct CDR3 sequences, 20% to 25% of them seen just once. The specimen comprised peripheral blood mononuclear cells (PBMCs), sampled when the disease was refractory, from a patient treated with antithyroid drugs. These TCRs come from a female donor with Graves disease.

This clonotype was observed a handful of times. This chain connects TRBV7-2 to TRBJ2-2; TRBD2 matches 8 bases. Looked up from germline, CDR1 is SGHTA and CDR2 is FQGNSA. V gave up 2 bases and J gave up 7 bases; unmatched junction bases: 6. The CDR3 is 15 residues long. DNA of the CDR3: TGTGCCAGCAGCTTACGTCCCGGGACTAGCGGGGAGCTGTTTTTT. Its translation: CASSLRPGTSGELFF.

There are a few counts of this clonotype. The chain employs TRBV5-5 and TRBJ2-7, with 7 bases lining up with TRBD2. V shed 4 bases, J shed 6 bases, and the junction held 7 bases outside the gene matches. The CDR3 consists of 13 residues. Germline values: CDR1 SGHKS, CDR2 YYEKEE (reference sequence). Written as DNA, the CDR3 is TGTGCCAGCAGCCCAATCAGGGAGGGCGAGCAGTACTTC. Translating it yields CASSPIREGEQYF.

The V gene is TRBV7-9, the J gene TRBJ2-5, with D hard to call. Germline values: CDR1 SEHNR, CDR2 FQNEAQ (reference sequence). Trimming pared 5 bases from V and 2 bases from J, leaving 9 bases between. The CDR3 covers 13 residues. CDR3 DNA: TGTGCCAGCAGCCCGCGAAATCAAGAGACCCAGTACTTC. Protein: CASSPRNQETQYF.

Of note for this clonotype: A much larger clone lies a single base off, so this may be a read error. This chain uses TRBV6-1 with TRBJ2-5, with TRBD2 identical over 8 bases. Germline CDR1 MNHNS, CDR2 SASEGT. V dropped 7 bases and J dropped 0; count of bases not matched to a gene: 10. The CDR3 spans 16 residues. CDR3 sequence reads: CASIAPGGRYQETQYF. CDR3 coding DNA: TGTGCCAGCATCGCCCCTGGCGGGAGGTACCAAGAGACCCAGTACTTC.

Ten or more counts support this clonotype. The gene calls are TRBV11-2 and TRBJ2-4; 7 positions match TRBD1. Germline-derived CDR1 and CDR2 are SGHAT and FQNNGV. The ends lost 4 bases at V and 5 bases at J; junction bases unmatched: 5. The CDR3 is made up of 14 amino acids. The CDR3 DNA follows: TGTGCCAGCAGCTCACAGGGGTCCCAAAACATTCAGTACTTC. This codes for CASSSQGSQNIQYF.

The CDR3 DNA sequence: TGTGCCAGCAGCGTAGAAGCTGGCAGCCCCTACGAGCAGTACTTC. It encodes CASSVEAGSPYEQYF. This chain connects TRBV9 to TRBJ2-7, with unresolved D. This CDR3 comprises 15 residues. Germline values: CDR1 SGDLS, CDR2 YYNGEE. The germline V and J ends were trimmed by 0 bases and 2 bases, with 12 bases remaining between them.

In this sample, this clonotype turned up a few times. An end of the junction differs from the germline gene, which may be a read error. The V and J genes are TRBV4-3 and TRBJ2-7, with D perhaps TRBD1 or TRBD2 (5 bases each). CDR3 size: 13 residues. Germline V gene data show CDR1 as LGHNA and CDR2 as YSLEER. The DNA of the CDR3 is TGCGCCAGCAGCCAGGGGGTTACCTACGAGCAGTGCTTC. This translates into CASSQGVTYEQCF.

About this clonotype: The junction shows a germline mismatch at one end, possibly a read error. The CDR3 protein is CVSRGSEGIRFQPQHF. The CDR3 DNA sequence: TGTGTCAGCAGGGGATCGGAAGGGATAAGATTTCAGCCCCAGCATTTT. The chain has TRBV12-3 or TRBV12-4 and TRBJ1-5; weak D call: TRBD1 (6 bases). The CDR3 loop spans 16 amino acids.